The 19 T cell receptor beta chains below come from one sample, sequenced in a study of blood T cell repertoires in COVID-19. The protocol was immunoSEQ multiplex PCR, while the TCRdb copy is restricted to in-frame clones and leaves out a portion. The data show some 97,000 clones, about 80% seen once. Sequenced: peripheral blood. Receptor source: a man in his 70s with active or convalescent COVID-19.

This chain uses TRBV28 with TRBJ1-2; D ambiguous. The CDR3 totals 12 residues. V gave up 4 bases and J gave up 4 bases, with 7 bases separating them. CDR1 is MDHEN and CDR2 is SYDVKM in the germline V gene. As DNA, the CDR3 is TGTGCCAGCAGTTCGCGAGCCTATGGCTACACCTTC. This encodes CASSSRAYGYTF.

The chain is built from TRBV19 and TRBJ1-1, with a weak D call TRBD1 (6 bases). This CDR3 has 14 amino acids. Germline V gene lookup returns CDR1 LNHDA and CDR2 SQIVND (reference sequence). V lost 1 base and J lost 5, with 11 bases in between. For the CDR3, the DNA is TGTGCCAGTAGTATAGGGACAGCAGGAACTGAAGCTTTCTTT. Translated, it gives CASSIGTAGTEAFF. The whole variable domain, remainder taken from reference TRBV19 and TRBJ1-1, is DGGITQSPKYLFRKEGQNVTLSCEQNLNHDAMYWYRQDPGQGLRLIYYSQIVNDFQKGDIAEGYSVSREKKESFPLTVTSAQKNPTAFYLCASSIGTAGTEAFFGQGTRLTVV.

In its sample, this clone was seen a few times. The chain employs TRBV9 and TRBJ2-1; 8 nucleotides line up with TRBD2. Germline V gene data show CDR1 as SGDLS and CDR2 as YYNGEE. The V and J ends lost 1 base and 0 bases, in that order; junction bases with no gene match: 3. The length of the CDR3 is 16 residues. The CDR3 DNA reads as TGTGCCAGCAGCGTAAAGAGCGGGAGCTCCTACAATGAGCAGTTCTTC. Its protein product is CASSVKSGSSYNEQFF.

This chain links TRBV21-1 with TRBJ2-3; the listed D gene, TRBD2, was not tested against the DNA. TRBV21-1 represents a pseudogene. CDR3 length equals 16 residues. In DNA form, the CDR3 reads TGTGCCAGCAGCAAAAGACTAGCGGAGAGCACAGATACGCAGTATTTT. Its protein is CASSKRLAESTDTQYF.

The J gene is TRBJ1-3, the V gene TRBV19; TRBD1 matches at 8 bases. CDR1 is LNHDA and CDR2 is SQIVND in the germline V gene (reference sequence). J lost 3 bases, V lost 4 bases, and 8 bases had no gene match. The CDR3 covers 16 residues. The CDR3 protein is CASSTVTGTGGNTIYF. As DNA, the CDR3 is TGTGCCAGTAGTACCGTTACTGGGACAGGTGGAAACACCATATATTTT.

The CDR3 region has the DNA TGTGCCAGCAGCCCTGGGACAGGGGCAAGCAATCAGCCCCAGCATTTT. Its translation: CASSPGTGASNQPQHF. V is TRBV9 and J is TRBJ1-5; TRBD1 matches 10 bases. The germline CDR1 and CDR2 sequences are SGDLS and YYNGEE. With V trimmed by 4 bases and J by 1 base, 5 bases remained unmatched. The CDR3 is 16 amino acids.

This clone was recorded once. The CDR3 region has the DNA TGTGCCAGCGCCTGGAGGATTGGGAATGGCAATCAGCCCCAGCATTTT. Translated, it gives CASAWRIGNGNQPQHF. This chain connects TRBV27 to TRBJ1-5; D is unclear. V was pared by 8 bases and J by 2 bases, with 19 bases between. The length of the CDR3 is 16 residues. The germline V gene encodes CDR1 MNHEY and CDR2 SMNVEV (reference sequence).

V gene TRBV30 combines with J gene TRBJ2-5; D might be TRBD2 (6 bases). The CDR3 runs 15 residues. Germline lookup yields CDR1 GTSNPN and CDR2 SVGIG (reference sequence). The V end was cut by 3 bases, the J end by 1 base, with 15 bases between. The CDR3 region is CAWSPGGGIQETQYF. The CDR3 coding sequence is TGTGCCTGGAGCCCCGGTGGGGGGATCCAAGAGACCCAGTACTTC.

The V call is TRBV2, the J call TRBJ2-5, with TRBD1 matching over 7 bases. Unmatched junction bases numbered 8, after V lost 2 bases and J lost 5 bases. Per the germline V gene, CDR1 is SNHLY and CDR2 is FYNNEI. This CDR3 spans 15 amino acids. This CDR3 reads CASSERGGGFETQYF. In nucleotides, the CDR3 is TGTGCCAGCAGTGAAAGAGGGGGCGGGTTTGAGACCCAGTACTTC.

This rearrangement joins TRBV5-4 to TRBJ2-5; D remains ambiguous. This CDR3 region has 14 residues. Looked up from germline, CDR1 is SGHNT and CDR2 is YYREEE (reference sequence). V was shortened by 1 base and J by 2 bases, with 9 bases between the two germline ends. The CDR3 nucleotides read TGTGCCAGCAGCTTGTGGAGCGCACAAGAGACCCAGTACTTC. Translation gives CASSLWSAQETQYF.

V and J are TRBV5-1 and TRBJ2-1; D is unclear. Trimming removed 2 bases at V and 4 bases at J, with 7 bases between. This CDR3 comprises 13 residues. Germline lookup yields CDR1 SGHRS and CDR2 YFSETQ. As DNA, the CDR3 is TGCGCCAGCAGCTTACTGCATTACAATGAGCAGTTCTTC. This codes for CASSLLHYNEQFF.

The gene calls are TRBV6-5 and TRBJ2-2; a weak D match, TRBD2 (6 bases). Trimming took off 6 bases at V and 3 bases at J, with 14 bases between the two ends. Germline values: CDR1 MNHEY, CDR2 SVGAGI. This CDR3 is built from 15 residues. The CDR3 region has the DNA TGTGCCAGCAGATCTACTAGCCGGGACACCGGGGAGCTGTTTTTT. Its protein is CASRSTSRDTGELFF.

This chain uses TRBV4-1 with TRBJ2-7, with unresolved D. The germline CDR1 and CDR2 sequences are MGHRA and YSYEKL. The CDR3 sequence is 18 residues long. V was shortened by 0 bases and J by 2 bases, with 20 bases between the two germline ends. Here the CDR3 DNA reads TGCGCCAGCAGCCAAGAGCGAAGCCCAGCGAGTACCACCTACGAGCAGTACTTC. This codes for CASSQERSPASTTYEQYF.

This clone was picked up a small number of times. This rearrangement joins TRBV5-1 to TRBJ1-2; TRBD1 aligns across 7 bases. Germline V gene sequence: CDR1 SGHRS, CDR2 YFSETQ. V lost 0 bases to trimming and J lost 7 bases; unmatched junction nucleotides: 9. CDR3 length equals 15 residues. The CDR3 reads CASSLGGTVAPGYTF. In nucleotides, the CDR3 is TGCGCCAGCAGCTTGGGCGGGACAGTGGCTCCTGGCTACACCTTC.

This clone was found a few times. The rearrangement uses TRBV2 and TRBJ2-2; D possibly corresponds to TRBD2 (5 bases). Deletions cut 9 bases from V and 1 base from J, with 12 bases between. Germline values: CDR1 SNHLY, CDR2 FYNNEI. CDR3 length: 14 residues. This chain's CDR3 is CASSWEKNTGELFF. CDR3 bases: TGTGCCAGTAGTTGGGAGAAGAACACCGGGGAGCTGTTTTTT.

The chain links TRBV24-1 to TRBJ2-2, with unresolved D. CDR3 size: 12 residues. Germline V gene lookup returns CDR1 KGHDR and CDR2 SFDVKD. V lost 5 bases and J lost 5, with 5 bases in between. CDR3 coding DNA: TGTGCCACCAGTGTTCCTACCGGGGAGCTGTTTTTT. Amino acids: CATSVPTGELFF.

This clone was found once. The rearrangement links TRBV11-2 to TRBJ1-2; possible D gene TRBD1, 5 bases. Trimming took off 0 bases at V and 0 bases at J, with 14 bases between the two ends. The CDR3 consists of 17 residues. CDR1 and CDR2 (germline): SGHAT, FQNNGV. DNA for the CDR3: TGTGCCAGCAGCTTAGATGGGGGGGGAAGAGCTAACTATGGCTACACCTTC. Translated: CASSLDGGGRANYGYTF.

The J gene is TRBJ1-3, the V gene TRBV28; D is uncertain. The germline V gene has CDR1 MDHEN and CDR2 SYDVKM. Trimming took 1 base from V and 0 from J, leaving 10 bases between them. The CDR3 contains 16 residues. In DNA, the CDR3 is TGTGCCAGCAGTTTATCCCAGGTCCCCTCTGGAAACACCATATATTTT. This translates into CASSLSQVPSGNTIYF.

The gene calls are TRBV24-1 and TRBJ1-2; possible D gene TRBD1, 5 bases. Trimming pared 4 bases from V and 4 bases from J, leaving 6 bases between. CDR1 is KGHDR and CDR2 is SFDVKD in the germline V gene. The CDR3 length is 12 residues. CDR3 sequence (DNA): TGTGCCACCAGTGAAGGGGCCTATGGCTACACCTTC. It specifies CATSEGAYGYTF.